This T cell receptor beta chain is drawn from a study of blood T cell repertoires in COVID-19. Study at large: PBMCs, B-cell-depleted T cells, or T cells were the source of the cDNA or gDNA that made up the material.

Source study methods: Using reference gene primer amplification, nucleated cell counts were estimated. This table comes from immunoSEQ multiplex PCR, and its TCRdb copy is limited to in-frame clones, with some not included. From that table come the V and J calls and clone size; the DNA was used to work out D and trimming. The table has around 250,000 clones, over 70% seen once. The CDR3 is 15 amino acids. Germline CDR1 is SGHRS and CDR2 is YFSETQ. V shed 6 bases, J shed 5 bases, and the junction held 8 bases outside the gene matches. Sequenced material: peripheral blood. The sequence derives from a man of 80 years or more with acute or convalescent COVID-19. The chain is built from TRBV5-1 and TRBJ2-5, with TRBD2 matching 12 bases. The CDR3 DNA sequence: TGCGCCAGCACAGGACTAGCGGGATCTGGGGAGACCCAGTACTTC. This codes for CASTGLAGSGETQYF.